This TCR beta chain was retrieved from a study of regulatory T cells in long-lasting Graves disease. General observations from the study: The analysis examined peripheral blood only and excluded thyroid tissue.

This clonotype was observed at least ten times. Its target is not known. Indicated time point: newly diagnosed GD, antithyroid drugs for less than 3 months. Isolated PBMC RNA provided the starting material for the TCR library. Germline CDR1 reads GTSNPN; CDR2 reads SVGIG (reference sequence). The CDR3 totals 11 residues. Trimming left V 6 bases short and J 7 bases short, with 12 bases between. Construction of TCR beta libraries relied on iRepertoire HTBI primers and on Arm-PCR targeting CDR3 regions. TCRdb fed the multiplex PCR reads into MiXCR, producing one record per CDR3 protein. The profile shows about 200,000 distinct CDR3 sequences, 15% to 20% of them singletons. The same sample was also used in a study of T cells in Graves' hyperthyroidism and ophthalmopathy.

The specimen was peripheral blood mononuclear cells (PBMCs), collected at new diagnosis, from a patient treated with antithyroid drugs. The sequence was collected from a woman aged 25 to 45 with Graves disease. This chain links TRBV30 with TRBJ1-1, with no clear D. The CDR3 DNA sequence: TGTGCCTGCGAGCGTACAGTTGAAGCTTTCTTT. As protein: CACERTVEAFF.